These T cell receptor beta chains were read from a single sample in a study of blood T cell repertoires in COVID-19. The data were produced by immunoSEQ multiplex PCR, yet TCRdb's version contains in-frame clones alone and is incomplete. The sample holds a few hundred thousand clones, roughly 87% seen once. Material for sequencing was peripheral blood. These receptors were collected from a middle-aged man with active or convalescent COVID-19. CDR3s include the opening cysteine and the closing phenylalanine or tryptophan. Fields, in order: D gene, J gene, CDR3 length, V gene, CDR3 protein, CDR3 DNA. A D gene is named only where the DNA matches it firmly.

>TRBD1|TRBJ2-3|15|TRBV28
CASSQDRSMEDTQYF
TGTGCCAGCAGTCAGGACAGGTCCATGGAAGATACGCAGTATTTT
>TRBD2|TRBJ2-7|15|TRBV6-1
CASSEETSGSYEQYF
TGTGCCAGCAGTGAGGAGACTAGCGGCTCCTACGAGCAGTACTTC
>.|TRBJ1-5|15|TRBV5-1
CASSLGQARDQPQHF
TGCGCCAGCAGCTTGGGACAGGCCCGGGATCAGCCCCAGCATTTT
>.|TRBJ1-1|15|TRBV3-1/TRBV3-2
CASSQGAGWGTEAFF
TGTGCCAGCAGCCAAGGGGCAGGGTGGGGCACTGAAGCTTTCTTT
>TRBD2|TRBJ2-7|13|TRBV24-1
CATSTSGNYEQYF
TGTGCCACCTCGACTAGCGGAAACTACGAGCAGTACTTC
>.|TRBJ2-2|15|TRBV7-3
CASSLDGQGPGELFF
TGTGCCAGCAGCTTAGACGGCCAGGGGCCCGGGGAGCTGTTTTTT
>.|TRBJ2-1|14|TRBV7-9
CASSSISSYNEQFF
TGTGCCAGCAGCTCGATCAGCTCCTACAATGAGCAGTTCTTC
>.|TRBJ2-5|15|TRBV3-1/TRBV3-2
CASSQYTGQQETQYF
TGTGCCAGCAGCCAATACACCGGACAGCAAGAGACCCAGTACTTC
>TRBD2|TRBJ2-2|17|TRBV5-1
CASSPGLAGGLAGELFF
TGCGCCAGCAGCCCAGGACTAGCGGGGGGTTTAGCCGGGGAGCTGTTTTTT
>.|TRBJ1-3|17|TRBV5-4
CASSLAGQDSSGNTIYF
TGTGCCAGCAGCTTGGCCGGGCAGGACAGCTCTGGAAACACCATATATTTT
>TRBD1|TRBJ2-5|15|TRBV28
CASKPLDRAGETQYF
TGTGCCAGCAAACCCCTGGACAGGGCAGGCGAGACCCAGTACTTC
>.|TRBJ1-1|12|TRBV12-3/TRBV12-4
CASTFSWTEAFF
TGTGCCAGCACCTTTAGTTGGACTGAAGCTTTCTTT
>TRBD1|TRBJ2-2|15|TRBV30
CASNTGTVRAGELFF
TGTGCCTCGAACACCGGGACAGTACGGGCCGGGGAGCTGTTTTTT
>TRBD1|TRBJ2-1|15|TRBV5-1
CASCTGTGGNNEQFF
TGCGCCAGCTGCACCGGGACAGGGGGCAACAATGAGCAGTTCTTC